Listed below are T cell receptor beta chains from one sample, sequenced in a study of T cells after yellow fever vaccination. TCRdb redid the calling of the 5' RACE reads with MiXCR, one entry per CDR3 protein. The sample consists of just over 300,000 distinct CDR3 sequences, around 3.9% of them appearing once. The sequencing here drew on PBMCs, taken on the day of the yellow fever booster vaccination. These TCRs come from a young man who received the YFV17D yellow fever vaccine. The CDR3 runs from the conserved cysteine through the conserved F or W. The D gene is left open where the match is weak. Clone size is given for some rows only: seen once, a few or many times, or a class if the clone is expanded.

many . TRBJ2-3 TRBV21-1 CASSPGLAPFPSQYF TGTGCCAGCAGCCCGGGGCTAGCACCCTTCCCTTCGCAGTATTTT
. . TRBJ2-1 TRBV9 CASSPRTVDEQFF TGTGCCAGCAGCCCCCGGACAGTAGATGAGCAGTTCTTC
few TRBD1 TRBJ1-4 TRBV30 CAWSVGGTNEKLFF TGTGCCTGGAGTGTAGGGGGCACTAATGAAAAACTGTTTTTT
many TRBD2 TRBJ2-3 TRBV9 CASSLTGTSDTDTQYF TGTGCCAGCAGCCTTACCGGGACTAGCGACACAGATACGCAGTATTTT
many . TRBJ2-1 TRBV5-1 CASSLKILGARPFEQFF TGCGCCAGCAGCTTGAAGATCTTGGGGGCCCGCCCATTCGAGCAGTTCTTC
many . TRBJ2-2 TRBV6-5 CASSYEPNTGELFF TGTGCCAGCAGTTATGAACCGAACACCGGGGAGCTGTTTTTT
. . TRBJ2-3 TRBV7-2 CASSSKYITDTQYF TGTGCCAGCAGCTCCAAGTATATCACAGATACGCAGTATTTT
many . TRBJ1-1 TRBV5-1 CASSSHGANTEAFF TGCGCCAGCAGCTCCCACGGGGCGAACACTGAAGCTTTCTTT
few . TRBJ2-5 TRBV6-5 CASRLQETQYF TGTGCCAGCAGACTACAAGAGACCCAGTACTTC
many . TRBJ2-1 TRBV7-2 CASSPASPGSNNEQFF TGTGCCAGCAGCCCAGCCTCGCCAGGATCTAACAATGAGCAGTTCTTC
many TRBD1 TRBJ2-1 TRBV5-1 CASSFTGGEQFF TGCGCCAGCAGCTTCACAGGGGGAGAGCAGTTCTTC
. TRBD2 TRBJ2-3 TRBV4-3 CASSQIGSGDGYTQYF TGCGCCAGCAGCCAGATCGGTAGCGGGGACGGATATACGCAGTATTTT
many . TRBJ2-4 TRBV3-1 CASSRRQSFVSKNIQYF TGTGCCAGCAGTCGTAGACAGTCCTTCGTGTCCAAAAACATTCAGTACTTC
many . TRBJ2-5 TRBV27 CASSLSSAAWAQYF TGTGCCAGCAGTTTATCGTCTGCCGCATGGGCCCAGTACTTC
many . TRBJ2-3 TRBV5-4 CASSVPARPTDTQYF TGTGCCAGCAGCGTCCCGGCCAGACCCACAGATACGCAGTATTTT
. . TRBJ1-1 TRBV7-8 CASSGRGGADTEAFF TGTGCCAGCAGCGGACGGGGGGGCGCAGACACTGAAGCTTTCTTT
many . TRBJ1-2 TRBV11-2 CASSQWFDGYTF TGTGCCAGCAGCCAATGGTTCGATGGCTACACCTTC
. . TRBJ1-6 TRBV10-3 CAINRGGQRSPLHF TGTGCCATCAATCGAGGGGGGCAGCGATCACCCCTCCACTTT
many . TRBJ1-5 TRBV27 CASSLLGNQPQHF TGCGCCAGCAGCTTGCTTGGCAATCAGCCCCAGCATTTT
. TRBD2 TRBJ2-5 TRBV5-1 CASSLAWTSGALHEETQYF TGCGCCAGCAGCTTGGCGTGGACTAGCGGGGCCCTGCATGAAGAGACCCAGTACTTC
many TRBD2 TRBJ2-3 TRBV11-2 CASSFSGGEEDTQYF TGTGCCAGCAGTTTTAGCGGGGGGGAGGAAGATACGCAGTATTTT
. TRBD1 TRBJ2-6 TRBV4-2 CASSQDRGLGANVLTF TGTGCCAGCAGCCAAGATAGGGGGCTAGGGGCCAACGTCCTGACTTTC
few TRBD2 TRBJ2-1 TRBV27 CASSSRGSGRSYNEQFF TGTGCCAGCAGTTCCCGGGGTAGCGGGCGCTCCTACAATGAGCAGTTCTTC
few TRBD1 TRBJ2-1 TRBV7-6 CASSYPRGLGEQFF TGTGCCAGCAGCTACCCCAGGGGGCTAGGTGAGCAGTTCTTC
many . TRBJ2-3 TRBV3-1 CASSQMTRDTQYF TGTGCCAGCAGCCAAATGACGAGAGATACGCAGTATTTT
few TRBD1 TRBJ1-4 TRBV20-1 CSARRGQEKLFF TGCAGTGCCCGAAGGGGGCAGGAAAAACTGTTTTTT
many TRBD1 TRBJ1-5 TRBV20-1 CSARVLRRTGMSPSNQPQHF TGCAGTGCTAGAGTCCTCAGGAGGACAGGGATGTCCCCTAGCAATCAGCCCCAGCATTTT
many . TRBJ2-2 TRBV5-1 CASSLVGNTGELFF TGCGCCAGCAGCTTGGTGGGGAACACCGGGGAGCTGTTTTTT